This TCR beta chain was retrieved from a study of control samples from healthy donors and cancer patients. The CDR3 runs to 19 residues. The V and J ends lost 6 bases and 4 bases, in that order; junction bases with no gene match: 16. Germline loops: CDR1 MNHEY, CDR2 SMNVEV (reference sequence). This clone has just a few counts. Measured with immunoSEQ multiplex PCR; TCRdb has only the in-frame clones, and not every one. The data contain 160,000 or so clones, 93% of them singletons. The chain recombines TRBV27 with TRBJ2-2, with 11 bases lining up with TRBD2. The TCR originated in a man between 50 and 59 years old in good health. The sample consisted of blood. The CDR3 nucleotides are TGTGCCAGCAGCCTCCGGTGGGTAGCGGGAGGGTTCGGCACCGGGGAGCTGTTTTTT. It is translated as CASSLRWVAGGFGTGELFF.